These 4 T cell receptor beta chains were all obtained from the same sample, sequenced in a study of identifying expanded T cells in peripheral blood. The repertoire was sequenced with immunoSEQ multiplex PCR; TCRdb's copy has only in-frame clones and lacks some. The sample has tens of thousands of clones, 75% to 90% seen once. The sample was blood. Source of these receptors: a person aged 18 to 69 in good health.

The chain recombines TRBV4-1 with TRBJ2-3; TRBD2 matches at 8 bases. Germline V gives CDR1 MGHRA, CDR2 YSYEKL. V lost 1 base and J lost 1; bases outside the gene matches: 10. There are 18 residues in the CDR3. CDR3 sequence: CASSQAVGGGFGTDTQYF. CDR3 sequence (DNA): TGCGCCAGCAGCCAAGCGGTGGGCGGGGGGTTCGGCACAGATACGCAGTATTTT.

The rearrangement uses TRBV7-6 and TRBJ2-1; D assignment may be TRBD1 or TRBD2 (6 bases each). The CDR3 sequence is 13 residues long. Germline V gene lookup returns CDR1 SGHVS and CDR2 FNYEAQ. The germline V and J ends were trimmed by 4 bases and 7 bases, with 11 bases remaining between them. The CDR3 DNA reads as TGTGCCAGCAGCTGGGGGCGGGGAAATGAGCAGTTCTTC. Its translation is CASSWGRGNEQFF.

The genes are TRBV27 and TRBJ2-2; 10 bases are shared with TRBD2. Germline CDR1 is MNHEY and CDR2 is SMNVEV (reference sequence). This CDR3 has 15 amino acids. V was clipped by 3 bases and J by 4 bases; unmatched bases: 2. The CDR3 region has the DNA TGTGCCAGCAGTTTTCAGCGGGGGGGCACCGGGGAGCTGTTTTTT. This sequence encodes CASSFQRGGTGELFF.

V is TRBV6-6 and J is TRBJ2-1; unclear D gene. Germline V gene data show CDR1 as MNHNY and CDR2 as SVGAGI (reference sequence). Trimming shortened V by 11 bases and J by 10 bases, and 9 bases separated the two germline ends. CDR3 length equals 9 residues. For the CDR3, the DNA is TGTGCCCCTCTGTCGGAGCAGTTCTTC. This sequence encodes CAPLSEQFF.